Each of the 13 T cell receptor beta chains below was sequenced from the same sample in a study of tumor-infiltrating lymphocytes in primary liver carcinoma. Unsorted bulk tissue (about 19-33 mg) underwent RNA and DNA co-extraction. A constant-region primer primed TCR beta cDNA synthesis from about 0.55 ug of total RNA. Sequencing libraries for TCR beta derived from three nested multiplex PCR rounds that used slightly modified ARM-PCR. TRBV1-TRBV30 forward primers paired with a C-beta reverse primer were used in the first two PCR rounds, which ran approximately 11 cycles each. TCRdb ran MiXCR on the multiplex PCR reads and lists one entry per CDR3 protein. Of about 210,000 distinct CDR3 sequences in the sample, around four fifths were seen once. The sample taken for sequencing was tumor tissue from primary liver carcinoma. These TCRs come from a middle-aged man with primary liver carcinoma and hepatitis B virus infection.

This CDR3 reads CVRSEERGIEQFF. CDR3 sequence (DNA): TGTGTCAGGAGTGAAGAGAGGGGCATTGAGCAGTTCTTC. This chain joins TRBV6-1 and TRBJ2-1; either TRBD1 or TRBD2 may supply D (5 bases each). Germline V lookup: CDR1 MNHNS, CDR2 SASEGT. The CDR3 is made up of 13 amino acids.

The table lists this clonotype with many counts. The chain couples TRBV5-4 to TRBJ2-1; the match to TRBD2 covers 10 bases. Germline trimming cut 2 bases from V and 7 bases from J; bases unmatched to any gene: 9. From germline, CDR1 is SGHNT and CDR2 YYREEE (reference sequence). The CDR3 covers 16 residues. CDR3 nucleotides: TGTGCCAGCAGCTTAATTTCTAGCGGGAGAAGAAATGAGCAGTTCTTC. This encodes CASSLISSGRRNEQFF.

This clonotype was recorded once. An end of the junction differs from the germline gene, which may be a read error. V is TRBV29-1 and J is TRBJ2-7; no definite D call. Germline V CDR1 and CDR2: SQVTM, ANQGSEA. This CDR3 comprises 12 residues. For the CDR3, the DNA is TGCAGCGTTGAGCCCGCAGATTACGAGCAATACTTC. Its protein product is CSVEPADYEQYF.

Turning to this clonotype: One end of the junction does not line up with germline, which may come from a read error. The rearrangement joins TRBV11-2 to TRBJ2-3; perhaps TRBD2 as D (6 bases). CDR3 length: 17 residues. CDR1 and CDR2 from the germline V gene are SGHAT and FQNNGV. CDR3 bases: TGTGCCAGCAGCTTAGATCCGGGGGAGACTGGCACAGAAACGCAGTTTTTT. Translation: CASSLDPGETGTETQFF.

As for this clonotype: A junction end diverges from the germline sequence, so it may reflect a read error. V and J are TRBV5-1 and TRBJ2-7; tentatively, D is TRBD1 or TRBD2 (5 bases each). Germline values: CDR1 SGHRS, CDR2 YFSETQ. This CDR3 contains 13 residues. The CDR3: CSSREPTSYGQYF. In DNA, the CDR3 is TGCTCCAGCAGGGAACCTACTAGTTACGGGCAGTACTTC.

V usage is TRBV29-1 and J usage is TRBJ1-1; D is possibly TRBD1 (5 bases). CDR1 and CDR2 from the germline V gene are SQVTM and ANQGSEA. CDR3 length equals 13 residues. CDR3 in amino acids: CRGRRGEDTEAFF. The DNA for the CDR3 is TGCAGGGGCCGCCGGGGGGAGGACACTGAAGCTTTCTTT. Full variable domain (remainder filled in from reference TRBV29-1 and TRBJ1-1): SAVISQKPSRDICQRGTSLTIQCQVDSQVTMMFWYRQQPGQSLTLIATANQGSEATYESGFVIDKFPISRPNLTFSTLTVSNMSPEDSSIYLCRGRRGEDTEAFFGQGTRLTVV.

Of note for this clonotype: This may be a read error, as it is one base from a much larger clone. The gene calls are TRBV30 and TRBJ2-5; D perhaps matches TRBD1 (6 bases). The CDR3 sequence is 12 residues long. V was trimmed by 5 bases and J by 6 bases, leaving 13 bases between them. Germline V gives CDR1 GTSNPN, CDR2 SVGIG (reference sequence). The CDR3: CAWEAGEKTQYF. CDR3 nucleotide sequence: TGTGCCTGGGAAGCAGGGGAGAAGACCCAGTACTTC.

A single count supports this clonotype. A junction end diverges from the germline sequence, so it may reflect a read error. The chain joins TRBV6-1 to TRBJ2-7; possibly TRBD2 for D (5 bases). Germline values: CDR1 MNHNS, CDR2 SASEGT. The CDR3 has 16 amino acids. The CDR3 reads CDSSEGWLTAPYEQYF. DNA of the CDR3: TGTGACAGCAGTGAGGGTTGGCTAACGGCCCCCTACGAGCAGTACTTC.

To note about this clonotype: Its ends do not fully match the called genes, so a read error is possible. V and J are TRBV6-1 and TRBJ2-6, with 11 positions matching TRBD1. Germline V gene sequence: CDR1 MNHNS, CDR2 SASEGT. The CDR3 runs to 16 residues. DNA for the CDR3: TGTGGCGGTACCGGGACAGGGGGTGCTGGGGCCAGCGTCCTGACTTTC. Protein product: CGGTGTGGAGASVLTF.

The gene calls are TRBV29-1 and TRBJ2-3; D may be TRBD2 (5 bases). This CDR3 is built from 14 residues. Trimming left V 7 bases short and J 6 bases short, with 20 bases between. Germline V CDR1 and CDR2: SQVTM, ANQGSEA. The CDR3 nucleotides read TGCAGCGCGCGGGTTTCGGGATGGTCGGATACGCAGTATTTT. As protein: CSARVSGWSDTQYF.

The rearrangement joins TRBV28 to TRBJ2-7; TRBD1 agrees at 7 bases. The CDR3 is 14 residues long. Germline V gene sequence: CDR1 MDHEN, CDR2 SYDVKM. The ends lost 5 bases at V and 4 bases at J; junction bases unmatched: 8. The CDR3 coding sequence is TGTGCCAGCAGTGTGGACAGGAGTTATTACGAGCAGTACTTC. The encoded protein is CASSVDRSYYEQYF.

Comment on this clonotype: One junction end disagrees with the germline gene, perhaps due to a read error. J is TRBJ2-1 and V is TRBV29-1, with a tentative D call TRBD1 (5 bases). The CDR3 loop spans 13 amino acids. The germline V gene encodes CDR1 SQVTM and CDR2 ANQGSEA. As DNA, the CDR3 is TGCGGCGTCGAGGACATTGATTACAATGAGCAGTTCTTC. Protein product: CGVEDIDYNEQFF.

Comment on this clonotype: A clone one base away is much larger, so this may be a read error. In this CDR3 the conserved last residue, phenylalanine or tryptophan, is missing, so a read error is likely. J is TRBJ2-3 and V is TRBV5-1, with a tentative D call TRBD2 (6 bases). The germline V gene encodes CDR1 SGHRS and CDR2 YFSETQ. The length of the CDR3 is 14 residues. The germline V and J ends were trimmed by 0 bases and 6 bases, with 11 bases remaining between them. CDR3 sequence (DNA): TGCGCCAGCAGCTTGGACGGGAGCGGGGATACGCAGTATTAT. It encodes CASSLDGSGDTQYY.